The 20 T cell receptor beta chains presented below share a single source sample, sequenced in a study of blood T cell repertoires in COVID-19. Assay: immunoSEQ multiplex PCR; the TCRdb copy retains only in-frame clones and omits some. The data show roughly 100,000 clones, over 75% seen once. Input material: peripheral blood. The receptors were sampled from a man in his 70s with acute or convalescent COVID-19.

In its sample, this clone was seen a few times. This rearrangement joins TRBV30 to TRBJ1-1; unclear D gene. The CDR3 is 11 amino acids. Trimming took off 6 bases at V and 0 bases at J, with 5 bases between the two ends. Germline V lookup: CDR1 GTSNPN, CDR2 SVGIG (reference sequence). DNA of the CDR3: TGTGCCTGTTTCATGAACACTGAAGCTTTCTTT. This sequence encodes CACFMNTEAFF.

The CDR3 protein is CASSLTGEFTDTQYF. CDR3 sequence (DNA): TGTGCCAGCAGCTTAACGGGCGAGTTCACAGATACGCAGTATTTT. The chain employs TRBV7-3 and TRBJ2-3; the D is unclear. CDR3 length: 15 residues. Per the germline V gene, CDR1 is SGHTA and CDR2 is FQGTGA. The V end was cut by 0 bases, the J end by 2 bases, with 9 bases between.

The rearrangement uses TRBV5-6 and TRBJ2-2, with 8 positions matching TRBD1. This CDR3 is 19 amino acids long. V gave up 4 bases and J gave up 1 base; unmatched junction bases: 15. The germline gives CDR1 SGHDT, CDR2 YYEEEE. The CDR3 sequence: CASSGPDRASYMNTGELFF. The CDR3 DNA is TGTGCCAGCAGCGGACCGGACAGGGCCTCTTATATGAACACCGGGGAGCTGTTTTTT.

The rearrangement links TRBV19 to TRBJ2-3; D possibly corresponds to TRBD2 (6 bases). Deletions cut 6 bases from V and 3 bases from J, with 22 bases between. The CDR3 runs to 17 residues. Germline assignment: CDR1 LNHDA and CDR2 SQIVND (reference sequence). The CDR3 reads CASSDDSGAGRTDTQYF. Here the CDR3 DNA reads TGTGCCAGTAGCGACGACTCTGGGGCGGGAAGGACAGATACGCAGTATTTT.

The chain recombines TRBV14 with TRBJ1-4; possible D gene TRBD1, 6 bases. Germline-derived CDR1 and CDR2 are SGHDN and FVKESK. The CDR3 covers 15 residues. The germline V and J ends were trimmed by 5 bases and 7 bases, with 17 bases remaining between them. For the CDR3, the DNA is TGTGCCAGCAGCGAACCCCCGGGGGGCGTTGAAAAACTGTTTTTT. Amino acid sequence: CASSEPPGGVEKLFF. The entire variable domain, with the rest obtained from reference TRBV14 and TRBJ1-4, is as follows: EAGVTQFPSHSVIEKGQTVTLRCDPISGHDNLYWYRRVMGKEIKFLLHFVKESKQDESGMPNNRFLAERTGGTYSTLKVQPAELEDSGVYFCASSEPPGGVEKLFFGSGTQLSVL.

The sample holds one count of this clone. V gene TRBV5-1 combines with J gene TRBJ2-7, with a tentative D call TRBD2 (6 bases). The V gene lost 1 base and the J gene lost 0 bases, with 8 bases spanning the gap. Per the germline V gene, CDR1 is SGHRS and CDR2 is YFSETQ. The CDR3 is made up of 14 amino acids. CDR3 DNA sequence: TGCGCCAGCAGCTTGAACGGGGGCTCCTACGAGCAGTACGTC. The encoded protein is CASSLNGGSYEQYV.

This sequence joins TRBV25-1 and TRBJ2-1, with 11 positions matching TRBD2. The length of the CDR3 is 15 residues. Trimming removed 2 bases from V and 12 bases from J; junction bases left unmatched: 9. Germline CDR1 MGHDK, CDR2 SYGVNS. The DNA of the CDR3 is TGTGCCAGCAGTGAAGGGACTAGCGGTTTGGGGGGGCAGTTCTTC. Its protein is CASSEGTSGLGGQFF.

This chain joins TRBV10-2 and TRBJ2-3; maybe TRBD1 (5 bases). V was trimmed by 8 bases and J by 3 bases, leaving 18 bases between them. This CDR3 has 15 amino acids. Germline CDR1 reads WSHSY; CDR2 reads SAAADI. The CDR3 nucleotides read TGCGCCAGCCACGACAGTGGGGATGGGACAGATACGCAGTATTTT. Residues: CASHDSGDGTDTQYF.

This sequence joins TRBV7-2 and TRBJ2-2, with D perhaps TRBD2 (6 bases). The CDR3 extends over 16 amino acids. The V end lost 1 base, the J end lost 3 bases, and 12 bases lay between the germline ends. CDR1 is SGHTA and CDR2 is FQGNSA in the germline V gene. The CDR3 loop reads CASSLVGGSDTGELFF. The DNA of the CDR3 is TGTGCCAGCAGCTTAGTAGGAGGGTCCGACACCGGGGAGCTGTTTTTT.

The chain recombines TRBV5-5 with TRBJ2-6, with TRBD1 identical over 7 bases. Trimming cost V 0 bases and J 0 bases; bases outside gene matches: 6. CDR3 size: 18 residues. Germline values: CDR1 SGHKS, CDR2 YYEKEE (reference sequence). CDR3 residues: CASSLGTGFPSGANVLTF. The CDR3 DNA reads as TGTGCCAGCAGCTTGGGGACAGGATTTCCCTCTGGGGCCAACGTCCTGACTTTC.

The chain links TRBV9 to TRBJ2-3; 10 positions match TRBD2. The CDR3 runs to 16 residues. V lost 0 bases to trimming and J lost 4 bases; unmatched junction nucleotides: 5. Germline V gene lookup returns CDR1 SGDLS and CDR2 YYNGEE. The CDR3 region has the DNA TGTGCCAGCAGCGTAGAGCCTAGCGGGAGTGCAGATACGCAGTATTTT. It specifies CASSVEPSGSADTQYF.

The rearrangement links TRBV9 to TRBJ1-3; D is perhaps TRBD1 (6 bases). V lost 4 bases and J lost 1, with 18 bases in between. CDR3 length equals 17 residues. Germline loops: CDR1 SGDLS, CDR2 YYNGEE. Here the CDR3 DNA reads TGTGCCAGCAGCCCCTCGGCGGGGGGGGCTTCTGGAAACACCATATATTTT. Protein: CASSPSAGGASGNTIYF. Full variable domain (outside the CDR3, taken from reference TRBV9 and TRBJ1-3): DSGVTQTPKHLITATGQRVTLRCSPRSGDLSVYWYQQSLDQGLQFLIQYYNGEERAKGNILERFSAQQFPDLHSELNLSSLELGDSALYFCASSPSAGGASGNTIYFGEGSWLTVV.

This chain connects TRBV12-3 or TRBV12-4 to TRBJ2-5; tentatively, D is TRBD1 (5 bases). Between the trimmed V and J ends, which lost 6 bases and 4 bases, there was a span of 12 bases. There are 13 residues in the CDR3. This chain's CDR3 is CASRPGWLETQYF. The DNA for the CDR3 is TGTGCCAGCAGACCAGGGTGGTTAGAGACCCAGTACTTC.

CDR3 residues: CASSPGTGRLHTEAFF. In DNA form, the CDR3 reads TGTGCCAGCAGCCCGGGGACAGGGCGTTTGCACACTGAAGCTTTCTTT. V and J are TRBV3-1 (or the pseudogene TRBV3-2) and TRBJ1-1; TRBD1 agrees at 9 bases. Unmatched junction bases numbered 9, after V lost 4 bases and J lost 3 bases. Germline CDR1 LGHDT, CDR2 YNNKEL (reference sequence). The CDR3 is 16 amino acids.

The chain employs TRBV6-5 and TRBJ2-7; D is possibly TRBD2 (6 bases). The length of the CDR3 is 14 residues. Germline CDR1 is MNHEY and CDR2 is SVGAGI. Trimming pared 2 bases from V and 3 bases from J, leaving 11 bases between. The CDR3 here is CASSYRDSNYEQYF. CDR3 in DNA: TGTGCCAGCAGTTACAGGGACTCAAACTACGAGCAGTACTTC.

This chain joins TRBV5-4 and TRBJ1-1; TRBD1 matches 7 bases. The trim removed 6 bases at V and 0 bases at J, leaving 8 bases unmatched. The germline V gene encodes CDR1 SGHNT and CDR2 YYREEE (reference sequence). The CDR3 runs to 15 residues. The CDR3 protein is CASTLPGQLNTEAFF. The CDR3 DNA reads TGTGCCAGCACCCTCCCGGGACAGTTGAACACTGAAGCTTTCTTT.

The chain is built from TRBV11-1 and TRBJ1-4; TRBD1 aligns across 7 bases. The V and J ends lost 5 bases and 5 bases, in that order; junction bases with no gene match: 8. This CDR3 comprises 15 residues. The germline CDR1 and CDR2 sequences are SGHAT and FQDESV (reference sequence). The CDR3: CASSAHRGLNEKLFF. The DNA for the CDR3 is TGTGCCAGCAGCGCGCACAGGGGCCTAAATGAAAAACTGTTTTTT.

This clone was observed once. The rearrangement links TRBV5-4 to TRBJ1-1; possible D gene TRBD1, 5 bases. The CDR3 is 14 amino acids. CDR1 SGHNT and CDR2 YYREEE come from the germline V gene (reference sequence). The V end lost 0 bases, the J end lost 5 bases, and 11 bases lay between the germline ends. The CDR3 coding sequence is TGTGCCAGCAGCTTGGGCAGGGTCGGGACTGAAGCTTTCTTT. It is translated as CASSLGRVGTEAFF.

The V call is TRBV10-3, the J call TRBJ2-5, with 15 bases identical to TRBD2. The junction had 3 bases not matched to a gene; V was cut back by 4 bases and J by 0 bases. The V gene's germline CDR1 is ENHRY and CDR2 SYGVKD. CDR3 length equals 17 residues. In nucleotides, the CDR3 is TGTGCCATCAGTGGGACTAGCGGGGGGGTGTACCAAGAGACCCAGTACTTC. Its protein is CAISGTSGGVYQETQYF.

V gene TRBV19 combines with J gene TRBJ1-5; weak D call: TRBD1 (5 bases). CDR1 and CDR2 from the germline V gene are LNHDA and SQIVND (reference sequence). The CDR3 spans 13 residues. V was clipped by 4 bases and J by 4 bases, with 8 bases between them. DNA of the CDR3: TGTGCCAGTAGTACCGACAGTAATCAGCCCCAGCATTTT. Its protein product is CASSTDSNQPQHF.